This T cell receptor beta chain derives from a study of CD8 T cells in ankylosing spondylitis (dated by TCRdb to the late 2010s). About the study as a whole: T cell receptor beta repertoires were profiled in healthy donors and ankylosing spondylitis patients so that disease-linked TCR variants could be found. The whole study cohort included 95 to 130 healthy donors and roughly 24 ankylosing spondylitis patients. Peripheral blood samples were taken, and synovial fluid was additionally collected from ankylosing spondylitis patients.

CDR1 MNHEY and CDR2 SVGAGI were looked up in the germline V gene. Measured from the cysteine to the phenylalanine, the CDR3 is 16 residues long. Only the CDR3 DNA is retained, 48 bases long and in frame from the first base. The instrument given in TCRdb is Illumina HiSeq 2500. Quantitative 5'-RACE with molecular barcodes was the method used to prepare the TCR beta libraries. Under the source paper's analysis protocol: A new computational method, built on a probabilistic model of VDJ rearrangement, was used to identify disease-linked TCR variants. TCRdb trimmed the raw reads at Q25, called clones with MiXCR and kept productive beta chains. Entries that share a CDR3 protein sequence are merged under the most common genes and DNA. The V and J calls were determined by TCRdb, not by the authors. The sample table lists 150,000 or so distinct CDR3 sequences, 9.5% to 10% of them with a count of one. Together, the top ten hold about 15% of the sample.

Overall study outcomes, separate from this receptor: A CD8+ phenotype was shown by the disease-linked clones, which were found at relatively low frequencies in peripheral blood. Significant enrichment of the disease-linked clones was reported in matched synovial fluid samples from ankylosing spondylitis patients. Some TCR beta motif variants had previously been reported in synovial fluid and blood of reactive arthritis patients, which suggested common disease-initiation mechanisms. A TCR beta motif of fewer than 10 highly homologous amino acid variants appeared characteristic of blood from ankylosing spondylitis patients.

A word on this clonotype: Its antigen is currently not known. A much larger clone differs by one base, so this may be a read error.

The receptor chain draws on TRBV6-5 and TRBJ2-2, and 10 bases in between align with TRBD2. Sequenced input: blood, either unsorted or a sorted T cell fraction (not recorded which). The TCR sequence derives from a female donor with ankylosing spondylitis or in good health (not recorded which). The sequenced DNA: TGTGCCAGCAGTTACCTAGCGGGAGTTAAGTCCGGGGAGCTGTGTTTT. Translated, it gives CASSYLAGVKSGELCF.